This T cell receptor beta chain was captured in a study of blood T cell repertoires in COVID-19. For the study at large: The samples span acute and convalescent COVID-19 from the United States, Italy and Spain. PBMCs, B-cell-depleted T cells, or T cells were the source of the cDNA or gDNA that made up the material.

Germline V CDR1 and CDR2: ENHRY, SYGVKD. This CDR3 has 14 residues. V lost 10 bases and J lost 4; bases outside the gene matches: 10. In the authors' methods: Amplification of reference gene primers was used by the study to estimate nucleated cell counts. Method: immunoSEQ multiplex PCR; TCRdb's copy keeps in-frame clones and lacks some. That table supplies the V and J calls and clone size; D and trimming were determined from the DNA. The table includes over 200,000 clones, roughly 86% detected once. The J gene is TRBJ1-5, the V gene TRBV10-3, with 7 bases that match TRBD1. The sequenced sample was peripheral blood. This TCR was sampled from a man aged 35-49 years who had recovered from COVID-19. The CDR3 spells CATSPATGNQPQHF. The CDR3 DNA reads TGTGCCACCTCCCCGGCGACAGGGAATCAGCCCCAGCATTTT.